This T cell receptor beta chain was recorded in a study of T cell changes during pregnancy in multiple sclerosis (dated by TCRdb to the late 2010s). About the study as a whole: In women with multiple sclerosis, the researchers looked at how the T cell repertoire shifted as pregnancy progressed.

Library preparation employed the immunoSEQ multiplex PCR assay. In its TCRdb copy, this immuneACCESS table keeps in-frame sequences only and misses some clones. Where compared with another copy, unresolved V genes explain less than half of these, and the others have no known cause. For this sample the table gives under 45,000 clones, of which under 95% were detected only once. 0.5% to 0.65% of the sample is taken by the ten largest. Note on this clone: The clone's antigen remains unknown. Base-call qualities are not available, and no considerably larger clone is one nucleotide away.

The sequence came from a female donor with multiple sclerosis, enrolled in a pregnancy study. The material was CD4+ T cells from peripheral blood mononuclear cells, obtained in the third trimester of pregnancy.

The CDR3 protein: CASSVGQGHGRIEKLFF. The DNA sequence reads TGTGCCAGCAGCGTAGGGCAGGGTCACGGAAGGATTGAAAAACTGTTTTTT. The sequence links TRBV9 to TRBJ1-4, with a tentative D gene TRBD1 over 5 matching bases. V gives up 0 bases and J gives up 7 bases, and the segment between their germline ends measures 19 bases. CDR1 and CDR2 (SGDLS, YYNGEE) derive from the germline V gene. Inclusive of the bounding cysteine and phenylalanine, the CDR3 is 17 residues long. This entry keeps only the CDR3 DNA: 51 bases, framed from base 1. Where the CDR3 stops, the reference TRBV9 and TRBJ1-4 genes take over; the full variable domain is DSGVTQTPKHLITATGQRVTLRCSPRSGDLSVYWYQQSLDQGLQFLIQYYNGEERAKGNILERFSAQQFPDLHSELNLSSLELGDSALYFCASSVGQGHGRIEKLFFGSGTQLSVL.